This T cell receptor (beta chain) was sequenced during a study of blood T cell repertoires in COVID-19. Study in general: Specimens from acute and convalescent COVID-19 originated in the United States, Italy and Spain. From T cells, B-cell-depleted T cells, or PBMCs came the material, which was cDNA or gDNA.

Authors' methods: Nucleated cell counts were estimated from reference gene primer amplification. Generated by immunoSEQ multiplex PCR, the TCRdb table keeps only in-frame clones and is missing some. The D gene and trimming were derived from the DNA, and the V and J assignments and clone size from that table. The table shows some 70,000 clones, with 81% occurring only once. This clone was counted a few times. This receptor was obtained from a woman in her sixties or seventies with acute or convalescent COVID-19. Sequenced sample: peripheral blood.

The CDR3 DNA follows: TGTGCCACCAGCGCCCGACAGGGTGGTGGCTACACCTTC. This sequence encodes CATSARQGGGYTF. This chain uses TRBV15 with TRBJ1-2, with TRBD1 identical over 7 bases. Germline assignment: CDR1 LNHNV and CDR2 YYDKDF (reference sequence). J was trimmed by 7 bases and V by 5 bases; bases with no gene match: 7. CDR3 length: 13 residues. Combining the CDR3 with reference TRBV15 and TRBJ1-2 gives the whole variable domain DAMVIQNPRYQVTQFGKPVTLSCSQTLNHNVMYWYQQKSSQAPKLLFHYYDKDFNNEADTPDNFQSRRPNTSFCFLDIRSPGLGDTAMYLCATSARQGGGYTFGSGTRLTVV.